This T cell receptor (beta chain) emerged from a study of response to subunit inactivated influenza vaccine. This clonotype was found once. The CDR3 totals 16 residues. The V end was cut by 0 bases, the J end by 4 bases, with 16 bases between. The germline gives CDR1 DFQATT, CDR2 SNEGSKA (reference sequence). TCRdb re-called the RT-PCR reads with MiXCR, one entry per CDR3 protein. The table has over 400,000 distinct CDR3 sequences, around 9.9% seen once. Sequencing used PBMCs from blood, obtained 45 days after vaccination. The TCR sequence derives from a man aged 50 or older who received an inactivated influenza vaccine. The V and J genes are TRBV20-1 and TRBJ2-1, with D perhaps matching TRBD2 (5 bases). The CDR3 loop reads CSAREAEGLLYNEQFF. The CDR3 DNA reads TGCAGTGCTAGAGAAGCGGAAGGATTACTTTACAATGAGCAGTTCTTC.